Presented here are 24 T cell receptor beta chains from one specimen sequenced in a study of T cell repertoires in cytomegalovirus infection. TCRdb re-derived calls from the reads in MiXCR, one entry per CDR3 protein. The sample has 97,000 or so distinct CDR3 sequences; approximately 15% are singletons. The sample comprised PBMCs. The receptors were gathered from a human donor in good health (CMV status not recorded). Some clones in this sample may be carry-over from other donors' samples.

This clonotype has only a few counts. The chain combines TRBV6-6 with TRBJ1-2; the D is unclear. Germline loops: CDR1 MNHNY, CDR2 SVGAGI (reference sequence). The CDR3 length is 14 residues. V shed 5 bases and J shed 3 bases, with 13 bases lying between them. The DNA of the CDR3 is TGTGCCAGCAGTCGACCGACGGGAGACTATGGCTACACCTTC. Translation: CASSRPTGDYGYTF.

This clonotype was seen ten or more times. J is TRBJ1-1 and V is TRBV6-1; TRBD1 might be the D (6 bases). The CDR3 loop spans 15 amino acids. The V end was cut by 7 bases, the J end by 4 bases, with 19 bases between. Germline loops: CDR1 MNHNS, CDR2 SASEGT. The CDR3 loop reads CASTEMGATATEAFF. In DNA form, the CDR3 reads TGTGCCAGCACCGAGATGGGGGCTACGGCCACTGAAGCTTTCTTT.

Ten or more counts support this clonotype. The gene calls are TRBV7-8 and TRBJ2-7; 9 nucleotides align to TRBD1. J lost 4 bases, V lost 1 base, and 5 bases had no gene match. The CDR3 covers 15 residues. Germline V gene data show CDR1 as SGHVS and CDR2 as FQNEAQ. CDR3 residues: CASSLDRDRAYEQYF. CDR3 coding DNA: TGTGCCAGCAGCTTAGACAGGGACAGGGCTTACGAGCAGTACTTC.

About this clonotype itself: Germline is not matched at one junction end, which may reflect a read error. The V call is TRBV7-2, the J call TRBJ2-1, with D perhaps TRBD2 (6 bases). CDR1 is SGHTA, CDR2 FQGNSA, per germline. The CDR3 covers 15 residues. This CDR3 reads CASSSGTRGYNAQFF. DNA for the CDR3: TGTGCCAGCAGCTCGGGGACTCGCGGATACAATGCGCAGTTCTTC.

This chain joins TRBV7-2 and TRBJ2-2; D may be TRBD2 (6 bases). This CDR3 spans 16 amino acids. The germline V and J ends were trimmed by 0 bases and 6 bases, with 14 bases remaining between them. Per the germline V gene, CDR1 is SGHTA and CDR2 is FQGNSA. In nucleotides, the CDR3 is TGTGCCAGCAGCTTAGCGAAAGGACTAAGAGCCGGGGAGCTGTTTTTT. Protein product: CASSLAKGLRAGELFF.

This clonotype showed up just a few times. The chain employs TRBV12-3 or TRBV12-4 and TRBJ2-5; 7 positions match TRBD2. Unmatched junction bases numbered 5, after V lost 5 bases and J lost 8 bases. This CDR3 region has 12 residues. The DNA of the CDR3 is TGTGCCAGCAGTGGACGGGGGGATACCCAGTACTTC. Its translation is CASSGRGDTQYF.

The gene calls are TRBV20-1 and TRBJ1-2, with D perhaps TRBD1 (5 bases). The ends were cut back, 5 bases at V and 8 bases at J, with 21 bases in the middle. This CDR3 is 14 amino acids long. Per the germline V gene, CDR1 is DFQATT and CDR2 is SNEGSKA (reference sequence). CDR3 coding DNA: TGCAGTGCTTCCCAGTCAGGGTCGGTGTTGGGCTACACCTTC. Its translation is CSASQSGSVLGYTF.

This clonotype was detected many times. The chain links TRBV2 to TRBJ2-3, with D unresolved. CDR1 and CDR2 (germline): SNHLY, FYNNEI. CDR3 length equals 14 residues. The V and J ends lost 2 bases and 0 bases respectively, with 6 bases between them. Written as DNA, the CDR3 is TGTGCCAGCAGTGAACTTTGGAGCACAGATACGCAGTATTTT. It encodes CASSELWSTDTQYF.

A few counts support this clonotype. The rearrangement uses TRBV7-2 and TRBJ1-6; 8 bases map to TRBD1. The CDR3 consists of 13 residues. The V gene end was trimmed by 8 bases and the J gene end by 10 bases; junction bases not matched to a gene: 7. Germline assignment: CDR1 SGHTA and CDR2 FQGNSA. In DNA form, the CDR3 reads TGTGCCAGCTCACAGGGGGGGGCCTCACCCCTCCACTTT. Protein sequence: CASSQGGASPLHF. Based on the CDR3 plus reference TRBV7-2 and TRBJ1-6, the full variable domain is GAGVSQSPSNKVTEKGKDVELRCDPISGHTALYWYRQSLGQGLEFLIYFQGNSAPDKSGLPSDRFSAERTGGSVSTLTIQRTQQEDSAVYLCASSQGGASPLHFGNGTRLTVT.

J is TRBJ2-7 and V is TRBV6-6; perhaps TRBD1 as D (6 bases). The germline V and J ends were trimmed by 2 bases and 6 bases, with 14 bases remaining between them. Germline lookup yields CDR1 MNHNY and CDR2 SVGAGI (reference sequence). The CDR3 is 14 residues long. The CDR3 sequence: CASSYGTTVSEQYF. Here the CDR3 DNA reads TGTGCCAGCAGTTACGGGACAACCGTTAGCGAGCAGTACTTC.

The chain links TRBV12-5 to TRBJ2-1; D is unresolved. The CDR3 loop spans 14 amino acids. V shed 2 bases and J shed 6 bases, with 11 bases lying between them. CDR1 and CDR2 from the germline V gene are LGHNT and FRNRAP. The CDR3 sequence is CASGLLGNLNEQFF. Here the CDR3 DNA reads TGTGCTAGTGGTTTGTTAGGAAATCTCAATGAGCAGTTCTTC.

This chain links TRBV10-3 with TRBJ2-1; 8 positions agree with TRBD2. Germline V gene lookup returns CDR1 ENHRY and CDR2 SYGVKD. The CDR3 is 16 amino acids. The V and J ends lost 6 bases and 7 bases, in that order; junction bases with no gene match: 14. The CDR3 DNA is TGTGCCATCAGGCCGGTGGGCGGGGGGACTAGTAATGAGCAGTTCTTC. This codes for CAIRPVGGGTSNEQFF.

This clonotype was seen more than once but under ten times. V gene TRBV25-1 combines with J gene TRBJ1-1; the match to TRBD1 covers 8 bases. This CDR3 has 13 amino acids. Trimming took 8 bases from V and 0 from J; bases not matched to a gene: 2. Germline V gene sequence: CDR1 MGHDK, CDR2 SYGVNS. CDR3 sequence reads: CASRDRMNTEAFF. The CDR3 DNA reads TGTGCCAGCCGGGACAGGATGAACACTGAAGCTTTCTTT.

This clonotype was detected ten times or more. V and J are TRBV7-3 and TRBJ2-2, with D unresolved. CDR1 is SGHTA and CDR2 is FQGTGA in the germline V gene. CDR3 length equals 13 residues. Deletions cut 5 bases from V and 1 base from J, with 5 bases between. The CDR3 is CASSALNTGELFF. Written as DNA, the CDR3 is TGTGCCAGCAGCGCGTTGAACACCGGGGAGCTGTTTTTT.

This clonotype was seen many times. J is TRBJ1-5 and V is TRBV7-2, with D possibly being TRBD1 (6 bases). Per the germline V gene, CDR1 is SGHTA and CDR2 is FQGNSA. Trimming removed 3 bases at V and 5 bases at J, with 11 bases between. This CDR3 has 14 residues. CDR3 nucleotide sequence: TGTGCCAGCAGCTTTCAGGCAGGGGATCAGCCCCAGCATTTT. Translated, it gives CASSFQAGDQPQHF.

The chain links TRBV7-3 to TRBJ1-3; D may be TRBD1 (5 bases). From germline, CDR1 is SGHTA and CDR2 FQGTGA. The CDR3 consists of 17 residues. Trimming removed 3 bases from V and 2 bases from J, with 17 bases in between. In DNA, the CDR3 is TGTGCCAGCAGCTTGGGACTCAACCTAGTCACTGGAAACACCATATATTTT. It translates to CASSLGLNLVTGNTIYF.

This clonotype was recorded many times. The chain couples TRBV11-2 to TRBJ1-1; D not resolved. The CDR3 is made up of 16 amino acids. The germline CDR1 and CDR2 sequences are SGHAT and FQNNGV. V was trimmed by 2 bases and J by 2 bases, leaving 15 bases between them. The CDR3 spells CASSLNLGGYNTEAFF. CDR3 in DNA: TGTGCCAGCAGCTTAAATCTCGGCGGCTACAACACTGAAGCTTTCTTT.

The rearrangement links TRBV20-1 to TRBJ1-1, with a weak D call TRBD1 (6 bases). The CDR3 has 13 residues. The germline gives CDR1 DFQATT, CDR2 SNEGSKA (reference sequence). V gave up 5 bases and J gave up 0 bases, with 10 bases separating them. The CDR3 DNA sequence: TGCAGTGCTTGGGACACCATGAACACTGAAGCTTTCTTT. It is translated as CSAWDTMNTEAFF.

There are a few counts of this clonotype. This rearrangement joins TRBV10-3 to TRBJ1-1; no definite D call. The germline V gene has CDR1 ENHRY and CDR2 SYGVKD. The CDR3 extends over 12 amino acids. The V and J ends lost 0 bases and 8 bases respectively, with 7 bases between them. The CDR3 loop is CAISESRNEAFF. The CDR3 DNA reads TGTGCCATCAGTGAGTCAAGAAACGAAGCTTTCTTT.

The V call is TRBV20-1, the J call TRBJ1-5, with TRBD1 as a possible D gene (5 bases). Germline CDR1 DFQATT, CDR2 SNEGSKA (reference sequence). CDR3 length: 17 residues. V was trimmed by 6 bases and J by 0 bases, leaving 21 bases between them. CDR3 DNA sequence: TGCAGTGCGAGTCCGGGACTGACAGTATATAGCAATCAGCCCCAGCATTTT. Its protein is CSASPGLTVYSNQPQHF.

V and J are TRBV18 and TRBJ1-1; 7 bases line up with TRBD1. This CDR3 has 13 residues. Per germline, CDR1 KGHSH and CDR2 LQKENI. J lost 3 bases, V lost 8 bases, and 6 bases had no gene match. In DNA form, the CDR3 reads TGTGCCAGCGCATCCGACAGGGACACTGAAGCTTTCTTT. Amino acids: CASASDRDTEAFF.

This clonotype was found many times. V gene TRBV7-2 combines with J gene TRBJ2-3; 9 bases agree with TRBD2. J lost 2 bases, V lost 4 bases, and 7 bases had no gene match. Germline V gives CDR1 SGHTA, CDR2 FQGNSA. CDR3 length equals 16 residues. CDR3 in amino acids: CASSSLLAGITDTQYF. The CDR3 coding sequence is TGTGCCAGCAGCTCCCTCCTAGCGGGGATCACAGATACGCAGTATTTT.

In its sample, this clonotype was seen a few times. This chain connects TRBV20-1 to TRBJ2-7; weak D call: TRBD1 (5 bases). V was shortened by 1 base and J by 2 bases, with 15 bases between the two germline ends. CDR1 and CDR2 from the germline V gene are DFQATT and SNEGSKA (reference sequence). The CDR3 runs 15 residues. CDR3 DNA: TGCAGTGCTAGAGTAAGCAGGGTAAGGACCTACGAGCAGTACTTC. The encoded protein is CSARVSRVRTYEQYF.

In this sample, this clonotype turned up a few times. The CDR3 nucleotides are TGTGCCAGCAGTGCGCCGAAGGGGGCCGGGCAGCCCCAGCATTTT. Translation: CASSAPKGAGQPQHF. V and J are TRBV12-3 or TRBV12-4 and TRBJ1-5, with TRBD1 identical over 7 bases. With 5 bases clipped from V and 7 bases from J, the junction kept 11 bases outside the gene matches. CDR3 length: 15 residues.